Shown below are 27 T cell receptor beta chains from a single sample sequenced in a study of blood T cell repertoires in COVID-19. Sequencing was performed with immunoSEQ multiplex PCR; in TCRdb, only in-frame clones are kept and a portion is missing. The sample has a few hundred thousand clones, roughly 85% seen once; the top ten hold roughly a sixth. The sequenced sample was PBMCs or T cells enriched from blood (not recorded which). The receptors originated from a man aged 35 to 55 who had recovered from COVID-19.

This chain joins TRBV24-1 and TRBJ2-1; 14 nucleotides agree with TRBD2. In germline, CDR1 is KGHDR, CDR2 SFDVKD. Trimming cost V 2 bases and J 7 bases; bases outside gene matches: 12. The CDR3 runs to 19 residues. CDR3 DNA sequence: TGTGCCACCAGTGATTCTAGCCCGATGACTAGCGGGAGGGCAAATGAGCAGTTCTTC. It translates to CATSDSSPMTSGRANEQFF.

V gene TRBV5-1 combines with J gene TRBJ1-2; 8 positions match TRBD1. V lost 5 bases, J lost 4 bases, and 7 bases stayed unmatched. The CDR3 has 14 residues. CDR1 is SGHRS, CDR2 YFSETQ, per germline. As DNA, the CDR3 is TGCGCCAGCAGACCAGCCACAGGGGGCTATGGCTACACCTTC. Translated: CASRPATGGYGYTF.

V usage is TRBV18 and J usage is TRBJ2-7, with D maybe TRBD1 (6 bases). V was cut by 4 bases and J by 0 bases, with 13 bases left in between. The CDR3 extends over 15 amino acids. The germline V gene has CDR1 KGHSH and CDR2 LQKENI. The CDR3 reads CASSLTPQGSYEQYF. The CDR3 DNA follows: TGTGCCAGCTCACTCACGCCACAGGGCTCCTACGAGCAGTACTTC.

This CDR3 is CASSREGTGVYEQYF. For the CDR3, the DNA is TGTGCCAGCAGCCGTGAGGGGACAGGGGTCTACGAGCAGTACTTC. The V gene is TRBV7-3, the J gene TRBJ2-7, with 10 bases that match TRBD1. The CDR3 contains 15 residues. Germline V lookup: CDR1 SGHTA, CDR2 FQGTGA. V shed 5 bases, J shed 3 bases, and the junction held 7 bases outside the gene matches.

The chain carries TRBV6-5 and TRBJ2-7, with 8 bases fitting TRBD1. Germline V gene data show CDR1 as MNHEY and CDR2 as SVGAGI. V shed 2 bases and J 3 bases; nucleotides not matched to a gene: 6. The CDR3 has 15 amino acids. The DNA for the CDR3 is TGTGCCAGCAGTTACCCCGGACAGGGAATCTACGAGCAGTACTTC. Amino acid sequence: CASSYPGQGIYEQYF.

This clone has a handful of counts. The V gene is TRBV7-2, the J gene TRBJ1-2; perhaps TRBD1 as D (5 bases). Germline V gene sequence: CDR1 SGHTA, CDR2 FQGNSA. CDR3 length: 15 residues. V gave up 4 bases and J gave up 4 bases, with 16 bases separating them. The CDR3, as DNA: TGTGCCAGCAGCTATAGTTCGGGGGAGAGCTATGGCTACACCTTC. It encodes CASSYSSGESYGYTF.

CDR3 amino acids: CASSFGSYESLHF. CDR3 nucleotides: TGTGCCAGCAGCTTCGGTTCTTATGAGTCCCTCCACTTT. This chain uses TRBV11-3 with TRBJ1-6; D ambiguous. Germline loops: CDR1 SGHNT, CDR2 YENEEA. V shed 3 bases and J shed 14 bases, with 14 bases lying between them. CDR3 length: 13 residues.

The V gene is TRBV29-1, the J gene TRBJ2-7; weak D call: TRBD2 (5 bases). This CDR3 has 16 amino acids. V was cut by 3 bases and J by 3 bases, with 21 bases left in between. Looked up from germline, CDR1 is SQVTM and CDR2 is ANQGSEA. The CDR3 DNA reads TGCAGCGTTGAGGAACCCGGGATCTCACCTCTCTACGAGCAGTACTTC. It translates to CSVEEPGISPLYEQYF.

This clone was observed a single time. The V gene is TRBV18, the J gene TRBJ2-2; D is perhaps TRBD1 (5 bases). Germline loops: CDR1 KGHSH, CDR2 LQKENI. The CDR3 runs 15 residues. Trimming removed 3 bases from V and 1 base from J, with 9 bases in between. Here the CDR3 DNA reads TGTGCCAGCTCACCGATCCAGGGGAACACCGGGGAGCTGTTTTTT. Its translation is CASSPIQGNTGELFF.

V usage is TRBV12-3 or TRBV12-4 and J usage is TRBJ1-2; 9 positions agree with TRBD1. V trimming: 5 bases; J trimming: 9 bases; junction bases outside the gene matches: 7. The CDR3 consists of 13 residues. This chain's CDR3 is CASSLGTGLRYTF. CDR3 nucleotides: TGTGCCAGCAGTCTCGGGACAGGGTTGCGCTACACCTTC.

The rearrangement uses TRBV12-5 and TRBJ2-7, with 12 bases lining up with TRBD2. V shed 5 bases and J 2 bases; nucleotides not matched to a gene: 7. The CDR3 runs 16 residues. Germline CDR1 LGHNT, CDR2 FRNRAP. The CDR3 nucleotides are TGTGCTAGTGGTACCCGACTAGCGGGAGTCCCCTACGAGCAGTACTTC. Protein product: CASGTRLAGVPYEQYF. Drawing the rest from reference TRBV12-5 and TRBJ2-7, the complete variable domain is DARVTQTPRHKVTEMGQEVTMRCQPILGHNTVFWYRQTMMQGLELLAYFRNRAPLDDSGMPKDRFSAEMPDATLATLKIQPSEPRDSAVYFCASGTRLAGVPYEQYFGPGTRLTVT.

The rearrangement joins TRBV4-1 to TRBJ2-7; 7 nucleotides agree with TRBD1. The CDR3 covers 15 residues. With 2 bases clipped from V and 1 base from J, the junction kept 5 bases outside the gene matches. The V gene's germline CDR1 is MGHRA and CDR2 YSYEKL. CDR3 residues: CASSQTGTASYEQYF. CDR3 DNA: TGCGCCAGCAGCCAAACCGGGACAGCGTCCTACGAGCAGTACTTC.

V is TRBV3-1 (or the pseudogene TRBV3-2) and J is TRBJ1-1, with 11 bases aligning to TRBD1. CDR3 length: 15 amino acids. V shed 3 bases, J shed 8 bases, and the junction held 8 bases outside the gene matches. The germline V gene has CDR1 LGHDT and CDR2 YNNKEL (reference sequence). In nucleotides, the CDR3 is TGTGCCAGCAGCCATAAGGGACAGGGGGTTATGGAAGCTTTCTTT. Its translation: CASSHKGQGVMEAFF.

At least ten counts were recorded for this clone. The chain uses TRBV25-1 and TRBJ1-1; D is perhaps TRBD1 (6 bases). V was pared by 6 bases and J by 2 bases, with 13 bases between. CDR1 is MGHDK and CDR2 is SYGVNS in the germline V gene. The CDR3 totals 14 residues. The CDR3, as DNA: TGTGCCAGCAGATCAGGGGACATAAACACTGAAGCTTTCTTT. Amino acid sequence: CASRSGDINTEAFF.

The chain joins TRBV3-1 (or the pseudogene TRBV3-2) to TRBJ2-1; TRBD2 matches at 7 bases. The CDR3 consists of 16 residues. V shed 1 base and J 0 bases; nucleotides not matched to a gene: 3. The germline V gene encodes CDR1 LGHDT and CDR2 YNNKEL (reference sequence). CDR3 loop: CASSQVGGSSYNEQFF. The CDR3 region has the DNA TGTGCCAGCAGCCAAGTGGGGGGGAGCTCCTACAATGAGCAGTTCTTC.

The chain has TRBV29-1 and TRBJ2-7; tentatively, D is TRBD1 (6 bases). V was trimmed by 2 bases and J by 3 bases, leaving 11 bases between them. This CDR3 spans 13 amino acids. Germline lookup yields CDR1 SQVTM and CDR2 ANQGSEA. DNA of the CDR3: TGCAGCGTTGAAAGGGACAACGGCTACGAGCAGTACTTC. Its protein is CSVERDNGYEQYF.

This chain links TRBV19 with TRBJ2-2, with 7 bases lining up with TRBD1. The CDR3 contains 13 residues. Germline V gene sequence: CDR1 LNHDA, CDR2 SQIVND (reference sequence). J was trimmed by 6 bases and V by 5 bases; bases with no gene match: 3. CDR3 in DNA: TGTGCCAGTAGTCAGGGGGATCCCGGGGAGCTGTTTTTT. Its protein is CASSQGDPGELFF.

This chain links TRBV5-8 with TRBJ2-7; TRBD2 might be the D (7 bases). The V end was cut by 6 bases, the J end by 5 bases, with 18 bases between. Germline V gene sequence: CDR1 SGHTS, CDR2 YDEGEE. This CDR3 is built from 14 residues. The CDR3 nucleotides read TGTGCCAGCACTCATTGGGGGGGCATGAACGAGCAGTACTTC. Its protein is CASTHWGGMNEQYF. Full variable domain (rest looked up from reference TRBV5-8 and TRBJ2-7): EAGVTQSPTHLIKTRGQQATLRCSPISGHTSVYWYQQALGLGLQFLLWYDEGEERNRGNFPPRFSGRQFPNYSSELNVNALELEDSALYLCASTHWGGMNEQYFGPGTRLTVT.

V usage is TRBV5-1 and J usage is TRBJ2-7; TRBD2 is a possible D gene (5 bases). Trimming removed 0 bases from V and 3 bases from J, with 13 bases in between. The CDR3 is 15 residues long. The germline gives CDR1 SGHRS, CDR2 YFSETQ. CDR3 nucleotide sequence: TGCGCCAGCAGCTTGGCCCCGGACTGGATCTACGAGCAGTACTTC. Translated, it gives CASSLAPDWIYEQYF.

The rearrangement uses TRBV19 and TRBJ2-1; D is perhaps TRBD1 (5 bases). CDR3 length equals 15 residues. The V gene lost 7 bases and the J gene lost 0 bases, with 13 bases spanning the gap. The V gene's germline CDR1 is LNHDA and CDR2 SQIVND (reference sequence). The chain's CDR3 is CASKSGLSSYNEQFF. CDR3 coding DNA: TGTGCCAGTAAATCAGGGCTAAGCTCCTACAATGAGCAGTTCTTC.

The V and J genes are TRBV19 and TRBJ1-2; D unclear. The V and J ends lost 2 bases and 2 bases respectively, with 18 bases between them. The CDR3 contains 17 residues. Looked up from germline, CDR1 is LNHDA and CDR2 is SQIVND (reference sequence). Written as DNA, the CDR3 is TGTGCCAGTAGTATATTGCCCTCGGCGTCACAGAACTATGGCTACACCTTC. Translated: CASSILPSASQNYGYTF.

The genes are TRBV19 and TRBJ2-3; 8 bases are a match to TRBD2. V dropped 4 bases and J dropped 2; count of bases not matched to a gene: 5. Germline V gene lookup returns CDR1 LNHDA and CDR2 SQIVND (reference sequence). The CDR3 consists of 15 residues. In DNA form, the CDR3 reads TGTGCCAGTAGTAGTCGGGAGGGCAACACAGATACGCAGTATTTT. Amino acid sequence: CASSSREGNTDTQYF.

The chain joins TRBV18 to TRBJ1-4, with D perhaps TRBD1 (5 bases). Germline CDR1 KGHSH, CDR2 LQKENI. The CDR3 covers 15 residues. Trimming removed 6 bases at V and 3 bases at J, with 14 bases between. The chain's CDR3 is CASSPVGASNEKLFF. The CDR3 DNA reads as TGTGCCAGCTCCCCAGTTGGGGCCTCTAATGAAAAACTGTTTTTT.

This chain joins TRBV15 and TRBJ1-2; a weak D match, TRBD1 (6 bases). Germline V gives CDR1 LNHNV, CDR2 YYDKDF (reference sequence). The CDR3 consists of 14 residues. Trimming left V 0 bases short and J 8 bases short, with 13 bases between. The DNA of the CDR3 is TGTGCCACCAGCAGAGAAGGCGGGGGGGCCGGCTACACCTTC. This translates into CATSREGGGAGYTF. The whole variable domain, remainder taken from reference TRBV15 and TRBJ1-2, is DAMVIQNPRYQVTQFGKPVTLSCSQTLNHNVMYWYQQKSSQAPKLLFHYYDKDFNNEADTPDNFQSRRPNTSFCFLDIRSPGLGDTAMYLCATSREGGGAGYTFGSGTRLTVV.

The rearrangement uses TRBV3-1 (or the pseudogene TRBV3-2) and TRBJ2-1; 8 bases map to TRBD2. Trimming cost V 4 bases and J 5 bases; bases outside gene matches: 7. CDR1 and CDR2 from the germline V gene are LGHDT and YNNKEL (reference sequence). The CDR3 sequence is 15 residues long. The chain's CDR3 is CASSPSGLEDNEQFF. CDR3 DNA sequence: TGTGCCAGCAGCCCATCGGGACTAGAAGACAATGAGCAGTTCTTC.

V gene TRBV5-1 combines with J gene TRBJ1-6; 7 nucleotides match TRBD1. This CDR3 has 15 amino acids. CDR1 SGHRS and CDR2 YFSETQ come from the germline V gene. After removal of 4 bases from V and 7 bases from J, the junction contained 8 bases not matched to a gene. In nucleotides, the CDR3 is TGCGCCAGCAGCCGTGCCGGGACAGCGAATTCACCCCTCCACTTT. Translated: CASSRAGTANSPLHF. Variable domain in full (rest from reference TRBV5-1 and TRBJ1-6): KAGVTQTPRYLIKTRGQQVTLSCSPISGHRSVSWYQQTPGQGLQFLFEYFSETQRNKGNFPGRFSGRQFSNSRSEMNVSTLELGDSALYLCASSRAGTANSPLHFGNGTRLTVT.

The rearrangement joins TRBV29-1 to TRBJ2-7, with D maybe TRBD1 (5 bases). This CDR3 spans 14 amino acids. Looked up from germline, CDR1 is SQVTM and CDR2 is ANQGSEA. V was shortened by 3 bases and J by 2 bases, with 14 bases between the two germline ends. The CDR3, as DNA: TGCAGCGTTGACCTTTTTCAACAGGCCTACGAGCAGTACTTC. Its translation: CSVDLFQQAYEQYF.